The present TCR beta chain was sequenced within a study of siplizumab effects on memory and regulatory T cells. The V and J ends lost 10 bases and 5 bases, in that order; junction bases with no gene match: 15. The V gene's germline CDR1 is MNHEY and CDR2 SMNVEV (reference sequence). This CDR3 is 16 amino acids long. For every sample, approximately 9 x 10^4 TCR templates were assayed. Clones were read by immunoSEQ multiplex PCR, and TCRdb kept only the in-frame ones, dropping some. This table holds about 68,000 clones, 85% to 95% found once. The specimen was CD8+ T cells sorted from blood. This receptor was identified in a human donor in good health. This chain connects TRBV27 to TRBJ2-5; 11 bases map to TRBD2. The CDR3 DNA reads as TGTGCCACCAATTTTCGAGTAGCGGGGGGGCTTGAGACCCAGTACTTC. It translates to CATNFRVAGGLETQYF.